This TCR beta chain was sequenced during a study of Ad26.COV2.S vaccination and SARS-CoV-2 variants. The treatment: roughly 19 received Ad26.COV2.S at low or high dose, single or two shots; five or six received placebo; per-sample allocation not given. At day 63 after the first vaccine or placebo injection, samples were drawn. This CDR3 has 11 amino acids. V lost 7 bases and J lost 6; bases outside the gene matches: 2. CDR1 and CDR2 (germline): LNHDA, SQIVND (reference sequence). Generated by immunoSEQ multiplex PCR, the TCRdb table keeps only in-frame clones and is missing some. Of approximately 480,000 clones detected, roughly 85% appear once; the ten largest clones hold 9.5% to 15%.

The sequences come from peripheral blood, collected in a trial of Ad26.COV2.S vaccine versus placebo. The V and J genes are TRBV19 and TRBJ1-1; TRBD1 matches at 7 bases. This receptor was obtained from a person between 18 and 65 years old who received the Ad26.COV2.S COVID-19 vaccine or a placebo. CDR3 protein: CASTGGAEAFF. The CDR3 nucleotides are TGTGCCAGTACAGGGGGGGCTGAAGCTTTCTTT.